Here is one T cell receptor (beta chain) with its context. This entry is derived from a study of blood T cell repertoires in COVID-19. Study as a whole: Samples representing acute and convalescent COVID-19 were sourced from the United States, Italy and Spain. PBMCs, B-cell-depleted T cells, or T cells provided the cDNA or gDNA that made up the material.

Produced via immunoSEQ multiplex PCR; TCRdb's table is partial and in-frame only. The sample lists around 240,000 clones, around 88% occurring once. The V gene's germline CDR1 is SGHDN and CDR2 FVKESK. The length of the CDR3 is 13 residues. Trimming stripped 4 bases from V and 3 bases from J, with 6 bases between. The chain recombines TRBV14 with TRBJ1-4; perhaps TRBD1 as D (6 bases). The origin of this receptor is a woman between 25 and 40 years old who had recovered from COVID-19. Specimen: peripheral blood. CDR3: CASSRTANEKLFF. In nucleotides, the CDR3 is TGTGCCAGCAGCCGGACAGCTAATGAAAAACTGTTTTTT.